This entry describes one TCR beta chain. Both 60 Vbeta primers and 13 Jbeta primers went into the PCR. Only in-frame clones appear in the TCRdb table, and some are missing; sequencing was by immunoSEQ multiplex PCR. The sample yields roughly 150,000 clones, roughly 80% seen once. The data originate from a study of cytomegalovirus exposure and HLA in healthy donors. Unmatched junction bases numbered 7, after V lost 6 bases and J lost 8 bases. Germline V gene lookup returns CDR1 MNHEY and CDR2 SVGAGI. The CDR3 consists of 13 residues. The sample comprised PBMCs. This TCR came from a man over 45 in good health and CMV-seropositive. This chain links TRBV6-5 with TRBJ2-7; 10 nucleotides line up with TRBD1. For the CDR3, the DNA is TGTGCCAGCAGAGGGACAGGGGACTCCCAGCAGTACTTC. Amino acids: CASRGTGDSQQYF.